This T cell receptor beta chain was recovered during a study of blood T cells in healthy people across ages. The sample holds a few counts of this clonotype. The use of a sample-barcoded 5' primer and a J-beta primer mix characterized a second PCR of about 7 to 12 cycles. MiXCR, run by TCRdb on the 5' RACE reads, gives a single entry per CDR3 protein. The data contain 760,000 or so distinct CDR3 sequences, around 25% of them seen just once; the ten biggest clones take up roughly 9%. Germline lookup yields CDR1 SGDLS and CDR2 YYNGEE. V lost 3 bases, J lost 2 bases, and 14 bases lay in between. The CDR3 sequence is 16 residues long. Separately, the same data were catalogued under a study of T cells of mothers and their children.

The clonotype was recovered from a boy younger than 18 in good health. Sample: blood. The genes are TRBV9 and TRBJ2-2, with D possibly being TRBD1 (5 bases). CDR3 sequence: CASSASSGLNTGELFF. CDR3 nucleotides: TGTGCCAGCAGCGCATCCTCAGGGCTCAACACCGGGGAGCTGTTTTTT.